The present entry profiles one T cell receptor beta chain with its context. Its antigen is not known. The data derive from a study of Tregs in tolerant kidney transplant recipients. CDR3 length: 13 residues. V lost 0 bases and J lost 7, with 7 bases in between. In germline, CDR1 is LNHNV, CDR2 YYDKDF (reference sequence). Repertoires were generated with immunoSEQ multiplex PCR, while TCRdb's copy carries only in-frame clones and drops some. The table shows tens of thousands of clones, with approximately 94% occurring only once. Study-wide results and limits: For some patients, primers changed over time, blocking nucleotide-level comparison. No direct test of biological reproducibility was done here.

Recipients received nonmyeloablative bone marrow transplants from related graft donors, with transient mixed chimerism. This TCR was sampled from a human patient who received a combined kidney and bone marrow transplant. T cells may partly derive from the graft donor. The chain couples TRBV15 to TRBJ2-1; D unresolved. Sequenced material: CD4+ T cells from blood (PBMCs), taken 12 months after the transplant. The CDR3 DNA sequence: TGTGCCACCAGCAGAGAACTATGGAATGAGCAGTTCTTC. It specifies CATSRELWNEQFF. Based on the CDR3 plus reference TRBV15 and TRBJ2-1, the full variable domain is DAMVIQNPRYQVTQFGKPVTLSCSQTLNHNVMYWYQQKSSQAPKLLFHYYDKDFNNEADTPDNFQSRRPNTSFCFLDIRSPGLGDTAMYLCATSRELWNEQFFGPGTRLTVL.